The T cell receptor beta chain described here comes from a study of blood T cell repertoires in COVID-19. Trimming took 0 bases from V and 11 from J, leaving 8 bases between them. Germline V CDR1 and CDR2: DFQATT, SNEGSKA (reference sequence). The CDR3 is 11 amino acids. The assay was immunoSEQ multiplex PCR, and TCRdb's table has in-frame clones only and misses some. The table lists about 230,000 clones, 83% of them singletons. The source material was peripheral blood. The receptor comes from a woman in her seventies with active or convalescent COVID-19. The chain carries TRBV20-1 and TRBJ2-1; D not resolved. DNA for the CDR3: TGCAGTGCTAGAGATTCGGAGAAGCAGTTCTTC. It translates to CSARDSEKQFF.